The 24 T cell receptor beta chains given below trace back to one sample, sequenced in a study of glioma-infiltrating T cells after dendritic cell vaccination. Assay: immunoSEQ multiplex PCR; the TCRdb copy retains only in-frame clones and omits some. The repertoire holds almost 65,000 clones, with around 83% as singletons. The source was blood, collected before dendritic cell vaccination. Source of these receptors: a human donor with glioblastoma.

The rearrangement joins TRBV7-6 to TRBJ2-1, with 11 bases aligning to TRBD2. The V gene's germline CDR1 is SGHVS and CDR2 FNYEAQ. The CDR3 length is 14 residues. Losses at the gene ends were 5 bases for V and 8 bases for J; bases not matched to a gene: 5. The CDR3 region is CASSRTSGGYEQFF. CDR3 bases: TGTGCCAGCAGCAGAACTAGCGGGGGTTATGAGCAGTTCTTC.

This chain links TRBV5-1 with TRBJ1-5; perhaps TRBD1 as D (5 bases). The V gene's germline CDR1 is SGHRS and CDR2 YFSETQ. Trimming removed 0 bases from V and 1 base from J, with 11 bases in between. The CDR3 consists of 16 residues. The CDR3 here is CASSLGPPGSNQPQHF. CDR3 DNA: TGCGCCAGCAGCTTGGGCCCCCCAGGGAGCAATCAGCCCCAGCATTTT.

This clone was picked up a small number of times. The V and J genes are TRBV2 and TRBJ2-2; D is unclear. Germline V lookup: CDR1 SNHLY, CDR2 FYNNEI. The CDR3 length is 12 residues. V was trimmed by 5 bases and J by 2 bases, leaving 3 bases between them. CDR3 amino acids: CASSTNTGELFF. For the CDR3, the DNA is TGTGCCAGCAGTACTAACACCGGGGAGCTGTTTTTT.

As DNA, the CDR3 is TGTGCCAGCAGCTTGGAGGCTAGTCGATACGGGACCCAGTACTTC. Translation: CASSLEASRYGTQYF. The chain joins TRBV5-4 to TRBJ2-5; D call uncertain. CDR1 is SGHNT, CDR2 YYREEE, per germline (reference sequence). The length of the CDR3 is 15 residues. The V and J ends lost 0 bases and 7 bases respectively, with 16 bases between them.

This clone was detected only a few times. This chain uses TRBV19 with TRBJ2-7; 7 bases are shared with TRBD2. This CDR3 is 14 amino acids long. V dropped 6 bases and J dropped 0; count of bases not matched to a gene: 5. Germline assignment: CDR1 LNHDA and CDR2 SQIVND (reference sequence). CDR3 DNA: TGTGCCAGTAGCCGGGGAGGGAGCTCCTACGAGCAGTACTTC. Translating it yields CASSRGGSSYEQYF.

The chain is built from TRBV19 and TRBJ1-1; D is unclear. The CDR3 has 17 amino acids. Trimming left V 3 bases short and J 3 bases short, with 20 bases between. CDR1 and CDR2 from the germline V gene are LNHDA and SQIVND (reference sequence). Written as DNA, the CDR3 is TGTGCCAGTAGTATCCGATTCCCCCCTAGGGAGGACACTGAAGCTTTCTTT. Amino acids: CASSIRFPPREDTEAFF. Based on the CDR3 plus reference TRBV19 and TRBJ1-1, the full variable domain is DGGITQSPKYLFRKEGQNVTLSCEQNLNHDAMYWYRQDPGQGLRLIYYSQIVNDFQKGDIAEGYSVSREKKESFPLTVTSAQKNPTAFYLCASSIRFPPREDTEAFFGQGTRLTVV.

V gene TRBV5-6 combines with J gene TRBJ1-2; the D gene is possibly TRBD1 (6 bases). The V and J ends lost 1 base and 4 bases respectively, with 11 bases between them. CDR1 SGHDT and CDR2 YYEEEE come from the germline V gene. CDR3 length: 14 residues. This CDR3 reads CASSLYQGIYGYTF. The CDR3 nucleotides read TGTGCCAGCAGCTTGTACCAGGGGATCTATGGCTACACCTTC.

This clone was detected a few times. The chain joins TRBV28 to TRBJ1-2; D gene unclear. Germline CDR1 reads MDHEN; CDR2 reads SYDVKM. Trimming removed 2 bases at V and 4 bases at J, with 14 bases between. The CDR3 length is 15 residues. CDR3 sequence (DNA): TGTGCCAGCAGTTTAGAGTACACACGGAGCTATGGCTACACCTTC. This translates into CASSLEYTRSYGYTF.

V usage is TRBV19 and J usage is TRBJ2-7; D may be TRBD1 (5 bases). Germline loops: CDR1 LNHDA, CDR2 SQIVND (reference sequence). With 0 bases removed from V and 6 bases from J, the gap between germline ends came to 15 bases. The CDR3 consists of 15 residues. CDR3 sequence (DNA): TGTGCCAGTAGTATAGAGGCTGGCAGGGAAATCGAGCAGTACTTC. Protein sequence: CASSIEAGREIEQYF.

The chain combines TRBV27 with TRBJ1-2; D uncertain. Germline values: CDR1 MNHEY, CDR2 SMNVEV (reference sequence). Trimming shortened V by 2 bases and J by 0 bases, and 4 bases separated the two germline ends. The CDR3 is made up of 13 amino acids. The CDR3 DNA follows: TGTGCCAGCAGTTTAGGAGCTAACTATGGCTACACCTTC. This encodes CASSLGANYGYTF.

The chain's CDR3 is CASTDNGQGAFQPQHF. For the CDR3, the DNA is TGTGCCAGCACCGACAATGGGCAGGGGGCTTTTCAGCCCCAGCATTTT. This sequence joins TRBV6-6 and TRBJ1-5; 8 nucleotides match TRBD1. The CDR3 length is 16 residues. Unmatched junction bases numbered 14, after V lost 7 bases and J lost 6 bases. Germline CDR1 MNHNY, CDR2 SVGAGI (reference sequence).

The chain couples TRBV25-1 to TRBJ1-6; the D gene is possibly TRBD1 (5 bases). The V gene lost 8 bases and the J gene lost 9 bases, with 14 bases spanning the gap. Looked up from germline, CDR1 is MGHDK and CDR2 is SYGVNS. The CDR3 totals 13 residues. In DNA, the CDR3 is TGTGCCAGCCATCCCAGGGAGGCTTCACCCCTCCACTTT. It is translated as CASHPREASPLHF.

The chain employs TRBV11-2 and TRBJ1-1; TRBD1 is a possible D gene (6 bases). The V gene lost 5 bases and the J gene lost 5 bases, with 15 bases spanning the gap. CDR3 length: 14 residues. From germline, CDR1 is SGHAT and CDR2 FQNNGV. CDR3 bases: TGTGCCAGCAGCCCTACCACCCAGGGGACTGAAGCTTTCTTT. Protein product: CASSPTTQGTEAFF. Together with reference TRBV11-2 and TRBJ1-1, the CDR3 gives the full variable domain: EAGVAQSPRYKIIEKRQSVAFWCNPISGHATLYWYQQILGQGPKLLIQFQNNGVVDDSQLPKDRFSAERLKGVDSTLKIQPAKLEDSAVYLCASSPTTQGTEAFFGQGTRLTVV.

The chain links TRBV7-6 to TRBJ2-3, with 11 bases that match TRBD2. In germline, CDR1 is SGHVS, CDR2 FNYEAQ. With V trimmed by 5 bases and J by 2 bases, 12 bases remained unmatched. The CDR3 spans 18 residues. The CDR3 DNA follows: TGTGCCAGCAGCATTACTAGCGGGGGCCGGGATATCACAGATACGCAGTATTTT. Amino acid sequence: CASSITSGGRDITDTQYF.

This chain uses TRBV6-5 with TRBJ2-7; TRBD1 aligns across 9 bases. CDR1 is MNHEY and CDR2 is SVGAGI in the germline V gene. The CDR3 covers 16 residues. The J segment lost 2 bases and the V segment lost 4 bases, leaving 9 bases of the junction unmatched. The CDR3 DNA reads TGTGCCAGCAGTTTACGGTCCGGGACAGGGACCTACGAGCAGTACTTC. Translation gives CASSLRSGTGTYEQYF.

This CDR3 is CASSLPSGDLHSTDTQYF. CDR3 sequence (DNA): TGTGCCAGCAGCTTACCTAGCGGGGACCTCCACAGCACAGATACGCAGTATTTT. The J gene is TRBJ2-3, the V gene TRBV5-6; 9 nucleotides align to TRBD2. In germline, CDR1 is SGHDT, CDR2 YYEEEE. J was trimmed by 0 bases and V by 2 bases; bases with no gene match: 10. The CDR3 covers 18 residues. Full variable domain (outside the CDR3, taken from reference TRBV5-6 and TRBJ2-3): DAGVTQSPTHLIKTRGQQVTLRCSPKSGHDTVSWYQQALGQGPQFIFQYYEEEERQRGNFPDRFSGHQFPNYSSELNVNALLLGDSALYLCASSLPSGDLHSTDTQYFGPGTRLTVL.

The V gene is TRBV2, the J gene TRBJ2-5; 10 nucleotides align to TRBD2. The J call is doubtful: the DNA matches TRBJ2-7 better. This CDR3 has 14 amino acids. CDR1 SNHLY and CDR2 FYNNEI come from the germline V gene. The CDR3 here is CASNLLAGSGEQYF. In DNA, the CDR3 is TGTGCCAGCAATTTACTAGCGGGGTCGGGCGAGCAGTACTTC.

This clone has a single count. The chain uses TRBV28 and TRBJ1-6; the match to TRBD1 covers 8 bases. CDR3 length: 15 amino acids. J lost 6 bases, V lost 5 bases, and 6 bases had no gene match. Germline assignment: CDR1 MDHEN and CDR2 SYDVKM. The CDR3 DNA reads TGTGCCAGCAGTGTAAACAGGGGGAGTAATTCACCCCTCCACTTT. The encoded protein is CASSVNRGSNSPLHF. Full variable domain (rest looked up from reference TRBV28 and TRBJ1-6): DVKVTQSSRYLVKRTGEKVFLECVQDMDHENMFWYRQDPGLGLRLIYFSYDVKMKEKGDIPEGYSVSREKKERFSLILESASTNQTSMYLCASSVNRGSNSPLHFGNGTRLTVT.

The V and J genes are TRBV29-1 and TRBJ1-1, with a tentative D call TRBD1 (5 bases). The germline CDR1 and CDR2 sequences are SQVTM and ANQGSEA. The CDR3 has 12 amino acids. V was clipped by 2 bases and J by 1 base, with 5 bases between them. CDR3 sequence (DNA): TGCAGCGTTGAAAGGGGGAACACTGAAGCTTTCTTT. This translates into CSVERGNTEAFF.

The chain carries TRBV28 and TRBJ1-2; 7 nucleotides line up with TRBD1. CDR1 and CDR2 from the germline V gene are MDHEN and SYDVKM. CDR3 size: 16 residues. J was trimmed by 8 bases and V by 5 bases; bases with no gene match: 17. This CDR3 is CASSTHRKGGAGGYTF. CDR3 sequence (DNA): TGTGCCAGCAGTACTCATAGGAAAGGGGGCGCTGGAGGCTACACCTTC.

The chain combines TRBV5-4 with TRBJ2-7; 12 bases are a match to TRBD2. The CDR3 covers 15 residues. The V segment lost 4 bases and the J segment 2 bases; nucleotides outside the gene matches: 4. Germline CDR1 SGHNT, CDR2 YYREEE (reference sequence). The CDR3 loop reads CASSTRTSGAYEQYF. CDR3 nucleotide sequence: TGTGCCAGCAGCACGAGGACTAGCGGGGCCTACGAGCAGTACTTC.

This chain joins TRBV6-5 and TRBJ1-2, with D hard to call. V shed 7 bases and J shed 4 bases, with 19 bases lying between them. The CDR3 contains 15 residues. CDR1 and CDR2 from the germline V gene are MNHEY and SVGAGI. The CDR3 DNA follows: TGTGCCAGCACCTACGTAGAGGTGAGGGCCTATGGCTACACCTTC. This gives the protein CASTYVEVRAYGYTF.

The J gene is TRBJ2-3, the V gene TRBV25-1; maybe TRBD2 (7 bases). Trimming shortened V by 1 base and J by 7 bases, and 18 bases separated the two germline ends. The CDR3 is 16 residues long. Germline assignment: CDR1 MGHDK and CDR2 SYGVNS. The CDR3: CASSESGGGPINTQYF. The CDR3 region has the DNA TGTGCCAGCAGTGAATCGGGCGGGGGCCCTATAAATACGCAGTATTTT.

This rearrangement joins TRBV19 to TRBJ2-7; the D is unclear. This CDR3 contains 13 residues. Germline values: CDR1 LNHDA, CDR2 SQIVND (reference sequence). V was cut by 4 bases and J by 3 bases, with 10 bases left in between. CDR3 amino acids: CASSTRPRYEQYF. Written as DNA, the CDR3 is TGTGCCAGTAGTACCCGTCCTCGCTACGAGCAGTACTTC.